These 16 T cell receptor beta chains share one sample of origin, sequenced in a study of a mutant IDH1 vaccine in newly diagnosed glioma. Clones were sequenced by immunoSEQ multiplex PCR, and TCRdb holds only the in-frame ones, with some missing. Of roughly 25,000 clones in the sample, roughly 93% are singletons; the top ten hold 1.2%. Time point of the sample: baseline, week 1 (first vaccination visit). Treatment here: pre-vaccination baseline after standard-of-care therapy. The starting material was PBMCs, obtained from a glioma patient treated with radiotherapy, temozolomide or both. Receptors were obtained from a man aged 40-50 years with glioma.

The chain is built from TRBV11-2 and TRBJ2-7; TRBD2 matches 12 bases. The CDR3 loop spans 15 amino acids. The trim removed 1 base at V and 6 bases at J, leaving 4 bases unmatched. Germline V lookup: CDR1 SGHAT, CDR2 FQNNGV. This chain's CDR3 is CASSLGLAGVGEQYF. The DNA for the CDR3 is TGTGCCAGCAGCTTAGGACTAGCGGGAGTGGGCGAGCAGTACTTC.

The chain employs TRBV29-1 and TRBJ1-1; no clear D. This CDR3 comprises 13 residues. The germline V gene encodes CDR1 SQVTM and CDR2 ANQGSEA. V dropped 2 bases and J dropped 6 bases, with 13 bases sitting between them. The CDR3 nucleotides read TGCAGCGTTGAAACCGGGGTATGGGCTGAAGCTTTCTTT. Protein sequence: CSVETGVWAEAFF. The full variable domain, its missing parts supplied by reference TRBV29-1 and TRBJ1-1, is SAVISQKPSRDICQRGTSLTIQCQVDSQVTMMFWYRQQPGQSLTLIATANQGSEATYESGFVIDKFPISRPNLTFSTLTVSNMSPEDSSIYLCSVETGVWAEAFFGQGTRLTVV.

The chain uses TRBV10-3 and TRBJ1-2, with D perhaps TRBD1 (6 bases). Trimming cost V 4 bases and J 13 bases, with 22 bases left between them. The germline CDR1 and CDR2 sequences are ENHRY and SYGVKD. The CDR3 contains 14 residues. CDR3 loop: CAISGRGGSLLLTF. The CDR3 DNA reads TGTGCCATCAGTGGGAGAGGGGGGAGTCTTCTTCTCACCTTC.

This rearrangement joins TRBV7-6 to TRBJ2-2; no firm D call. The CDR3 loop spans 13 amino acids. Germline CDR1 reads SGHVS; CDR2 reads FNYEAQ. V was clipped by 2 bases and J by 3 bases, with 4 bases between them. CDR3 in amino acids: CASSLRDTGELFF. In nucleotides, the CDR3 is TGTGCCAGCAGCTTACGGGACACCGGGGAGCTGTTTTTT.

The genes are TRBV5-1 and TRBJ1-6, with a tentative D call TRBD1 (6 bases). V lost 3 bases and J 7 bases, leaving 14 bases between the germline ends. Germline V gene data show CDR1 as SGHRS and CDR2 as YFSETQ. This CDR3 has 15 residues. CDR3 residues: CASSWSARGNSPLHF. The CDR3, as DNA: TGCGCCAGCAGCTGGTCGGCCAGGGGCAATTCACCCCTCCACTTT.

CDR3 sequence (DNA): TGTGCCAGCAGTGACTCCAGGGGCTACTCCTACGAGCAGTACTTC. Translation gives CASSDSRGYSYEQYF. The chain has TRBV6-1 and TRBJ2-7; TRBD1 might be the D (6 bases). Trimming removed 3 bases from V and 0 bases from J, with 12 bases in between. This CDR3 comprises 15 residues. Germline CDR1 is MNHNS and CDR2 is SASEGT.

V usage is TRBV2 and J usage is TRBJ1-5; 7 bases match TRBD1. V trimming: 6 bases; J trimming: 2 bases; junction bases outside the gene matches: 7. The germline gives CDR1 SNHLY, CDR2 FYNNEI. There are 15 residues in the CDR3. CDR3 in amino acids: CASSPSGGGNQPQHF. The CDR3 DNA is TGTGCCAGCAGCCCTTCAGGGGGGGGCAATCAGCCCCAGCATTTT.

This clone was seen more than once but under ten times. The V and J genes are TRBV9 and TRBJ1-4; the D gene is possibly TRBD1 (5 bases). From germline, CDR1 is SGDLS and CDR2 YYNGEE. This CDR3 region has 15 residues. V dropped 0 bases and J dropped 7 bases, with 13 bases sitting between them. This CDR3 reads CASSVGTSSGEKLFF. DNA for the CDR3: TGTGCCAGCAGCGTAGGGACATCGAGTGGTGAAAAACTGTTTTTT.

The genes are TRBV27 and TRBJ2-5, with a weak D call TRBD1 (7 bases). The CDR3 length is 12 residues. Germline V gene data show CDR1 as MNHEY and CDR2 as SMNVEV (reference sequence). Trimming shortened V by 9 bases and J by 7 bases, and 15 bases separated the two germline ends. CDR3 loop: CASREQGGTQYF. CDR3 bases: TGTGCCAGTAGGGAGCAGGGGGGGACCCAGTACTTC.

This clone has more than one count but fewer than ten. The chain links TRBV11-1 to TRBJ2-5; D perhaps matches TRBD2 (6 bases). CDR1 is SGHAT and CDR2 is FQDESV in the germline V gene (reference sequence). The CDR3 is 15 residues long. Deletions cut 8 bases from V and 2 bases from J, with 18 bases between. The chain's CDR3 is CASSPLGSGQETQYF. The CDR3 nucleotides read TGTGCCAGCTCCCCCCTGGGTAGCGGACAAGAGACCCAGTACTTC.

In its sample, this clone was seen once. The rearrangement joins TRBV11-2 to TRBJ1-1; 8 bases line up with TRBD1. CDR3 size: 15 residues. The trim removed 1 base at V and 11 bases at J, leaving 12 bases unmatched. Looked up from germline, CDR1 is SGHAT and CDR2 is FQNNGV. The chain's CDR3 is CASSLGAGGGWSAFF. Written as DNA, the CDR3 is TGTGCCAGCAGCTTAGGGGCAGGGGGCGGATGGAGTGCTTTCTTT. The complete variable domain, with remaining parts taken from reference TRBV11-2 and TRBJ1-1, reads EAGVAQSPRYKIIEKRQSVAFWCNPISGHATLYWYQQILGQGPKLLIQFQNNGVVDDSQLPKDRFSAERLKGVDSTLKIQPAKLEDSAVYLCASSLGAGGGWSAFFGQGTRLTVV.

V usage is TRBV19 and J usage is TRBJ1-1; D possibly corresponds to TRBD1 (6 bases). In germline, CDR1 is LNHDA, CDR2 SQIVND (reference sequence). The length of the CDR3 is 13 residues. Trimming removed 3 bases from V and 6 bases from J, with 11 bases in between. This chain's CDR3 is CASSIVGTSEAFF. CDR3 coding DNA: TGTGCCAGTAGTATTGTTGGGACATCTGAAGCTTTCTTT.

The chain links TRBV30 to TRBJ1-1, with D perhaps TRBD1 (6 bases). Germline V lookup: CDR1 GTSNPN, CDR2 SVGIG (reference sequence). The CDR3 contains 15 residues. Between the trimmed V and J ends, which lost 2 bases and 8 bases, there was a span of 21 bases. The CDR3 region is CAWSNTGMGRPEAFF. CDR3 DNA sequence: TGTGCCTGGAGTAATACAGGGATGGGAAGGCCCGAAGCTTTCTTT.

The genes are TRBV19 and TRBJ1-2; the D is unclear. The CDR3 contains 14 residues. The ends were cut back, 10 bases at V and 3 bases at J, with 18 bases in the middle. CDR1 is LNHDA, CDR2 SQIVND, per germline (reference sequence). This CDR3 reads CATRVPIKDYGYTF. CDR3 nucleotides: TGTGCCACCCGAGTCCCAATTAAAGACTATGGCTACACCTTC.

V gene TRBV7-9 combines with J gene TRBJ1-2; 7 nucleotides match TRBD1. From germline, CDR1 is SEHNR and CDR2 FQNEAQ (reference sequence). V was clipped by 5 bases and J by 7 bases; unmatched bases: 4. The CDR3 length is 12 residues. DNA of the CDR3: TGTGCCAGCAGCACCCAGGGGGGTGGCTACACCTTC. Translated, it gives CASSTQGGGYTF.

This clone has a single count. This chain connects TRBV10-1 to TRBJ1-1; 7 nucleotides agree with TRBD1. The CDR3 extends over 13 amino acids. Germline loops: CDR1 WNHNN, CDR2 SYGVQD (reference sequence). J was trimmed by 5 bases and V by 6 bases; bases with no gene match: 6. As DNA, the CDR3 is TGCGCCAGCAGACCGACAGGGAGGACTGAAGCTTTCTTT. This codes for CASRPTGRTEAFF.